The entry below describes one T cell receptor (beta chain). These data belong to a study of blood T cell repertoires in COVID-19. Study at large: Sample material is recorded as cDNA or gDNA derived from T cells, B-cell-depleted T cells, or PBMCs.

Original analysis: Reference gene primers were amplified, and this amplification served to estimate nucleated cell counts. The method was immunoSEQ multiplex PCR; TCRdb's version includes in-frame clones alone and lacks a portion of them. D and trimming were read from the DNA, whereas the V and J calls and clone size are those reported in that table. The data hold about 290,000 clones, with roughly nine tenths observed a single time. Germline V gene data show CDR1 as KGHSH and CDR2 as LQKENI. This CDR3 comprises 15 residues. V shed 3 bases and J 7 bases; nucleotides not matched to a gene: 6. Sequenced input: peripheral blood. The source of this sequence is a woman in her 40s who had recovered from COVID-19. The chain employs TRBV18 and TRBJ2-1, with TRBD2 identical over 10 bases. CDR3 amino acids: CASSPPSGSLNEQFF. CDR3 nucleotides: TGTGCCAGCTCACCTCCTAGCGGGAGCTTAAATGAGCAGTTCTTC.